The 20 T cell receptor beta chains below come from one sample, sequenced in a study of blood T cell repertoires in COVID-19. Assay used: immunoSEQ multiplex PCR; TCRdb lists only in-frame clones, some missing. The table lists some 160,000 clones, 87% of them singletons. The sequenced sample was peripheral blood. Source of these receptors: a woman aged 65 to 85 with COVID-19, enrolled during active disease.

This chain uses TRBV6-1 with TRBJ1-4; D gene uncertain. CDR3 length equals 13 residues. Germline lookup yields CDR1 MNHNS and CDR2 SASEGT. V lost 2 bases and J 11 bases, leaving 12 bases between the germline ends. The CDR3 nucleotides are TGTGCCAGCAGTGAAAGAGTTCTCGGGAAACTGTTTTTT. This encodes CASSERVLGKLFF.

This clone was observed a few times. CDR3 protein: CAISEPGGQETQYF. The CDR3 DNA is TGTGCCATCAGTGAACCGGGGGGCCAAGAGACCCAGTACTTC. This chain joins TRBV10-3 and TRBJ2-5; TRBD2 agrees at 7 bases. Looked up from germline, CDR1 is ENHRY and CDR2 is SYGVKD. The V segment lost 3 bases and the J segment 1 base; nucleotides outside the gene matches: 2. This CDR3 spans 14 amino acids.

The genes are TRBV19 and TRBJ1-1; no reliable D call. The CDR3 is 14 amino acids. V was cut by 3 bases and J by 4 bases, with 12 bases left in between. Germline loops: CDR1 LNHDA, CDR2 SQIVND (reference sequence). The CDR3 DNA sequence: TGTGCCAGTAGTATCCGCAGAGGTTTCACTGAAGCTTTCTTT. Protein: CASSIRRGFTEAFF.

This chain links TRBV3-1 (or the pseudogene TRBV3-2) with TRBJ1-2, with 8 bases aligning to TRBD1. With 8 bases clipped from V and 13 bases from J, the junction kept 15 bases outside the gene matches. Germline CDR1 and CDR2: LGHDT and YNNKEL (reference sequence). The CDR3 has 13 residues. The CDR3 sequence: CASGDRSRGHVTF. CDR3 nucleotide sequence: TGTGCCAGCGGGGACCGAAGCAGGGGGCATGTCACCTTC.

The chain uses TRBV6-5 and TRBJ1-5; tentative D call: TRBD1 (6 bases). V was trimmed by 6 bases and J by 0 bases, leaving 12 bases between them. The CDR3 has 15 residues. The germline CDR1 and CDR2 sequences are MNHEY and SVGAGI. The CDR3 sequence is CASRDRRYSNQPQHF. The CDR3 coding sequence is TGTGCCAGCAGAGACAGGAGATATAGCAATCAGCCCCAGCATTTT.

V is TRBV4-1 and J is TRBJ1-1; the D is unclear. CDR3 length: 13 residues. V lost 0 bases, J lost 7 bases, and 9 bases lay in between. Germline assignment: CDR1 MGHRA and CDR2 YSYEKL. The CDR3 here is CASSQERRDEAFF. CDR3 nucleotides: TGCGCCAGCAGCCAAGAGCGCCGAGATGAAGCTTTCTTT.

The chain carries TRBV3-1 (or the pseudogene TRBV3-2) and TRBJ1-5; TRBD1 agrees at 10 bases. CDR1 is LGHDT and CDR2 is YNNKEL in the germline V gene (reference sequence). The V and J ends lost 3 bases and 7 bases, in that order; junction bases with no gene match: 3. CDR3 length: 14 amino acids. The DNA of the CDR3 is TGTGCCAGCAGCCAGGGACAGGGGTGGCAGCCCCAGCATTTT. It encodes CASSQGQGWQPQHF.

J is TRBJ1-1 and V is TRBV16, with D possibly being TRBD1 (6 bases). Germline V gives CDR1 KGHSY, CDR2 FQNENV. V was cut by 1 base and J by 3 bases, with 12 bases left in between. This CDR3 contains 15 residues. The CDR3 DNA is TGTGCCAGCAGCCAATTCAGGGGAGAGTACACTGAAGCTTTCTTT. Protein sequence: CASSQFRGEYTEAFF.

The chain links TRBV28 to TRBJ1-4; TRBD1 is a possible D gene (6 bases). This CDR3 spans 16 amino acids. Germline V lookup: CDR1 MDHEN, CDR2 SYDVKM. Trimming left V 6 bases short and J 4 bases short, with 18 bases between. This chain's CDR3 is CASSQPADSYNEKLFF. Written as DNA, the CDR3 is TGTGCCAGCAGCCAACCGGCGGACAGTTATAATGAAAAACTGTTTTTT.

The CDR3 protein is CASSPSGTVNTEAFF. CDR3 sequence (DNA): TGTGCCAGCTCACCATCAGGGACAGTCAACACTGAAGCTTTCTTT. This chain joins TRBV18 and TRBJ1-1; 7 bases agree with TRBD1. V lost 2 bases, J lost 2 bases, and 5 bases stayed unmatched. Germline-derived CDR1 and CDR2 are KGHSH and LQKENI. This CDR3 contains 15 residues.

J is TRBJ1-3 and V is TRBV18; maybe TRBD1 (6 bases). Germline V CDR1 and CDR2: KGHSH, LQKENI. The V gene lost 5 bases and the J gene lost 0 bases, with 14 bases spanning the gap. This CDR3 region has 16 residues. The CDR3 DNA is TGTGCCAGCTCATCTGGGGGGGCAAGCTCTGGAAACACCATATATTTT. Protein: CASSSGGASSGNTIYF.

The rearrangement links TRBV7-9 to TRBJ2-5, with a tentative D call TRBD1 (5 bases). The V end was cut by 5 bases, the J end by 5 bases, with 9 bases between. Germline CDR1 is SEHNR and CDR2 is FQNEAQ (reference sequence). The length of the CDR3 is 12 residues. CDR3 sequence reads: CASSPGMETQYF. Written as DNA, the CDR3 is TGTGCCAGCAGCCCAGGGATGGAGACCCAGTACTTC.

V is TRBV19 and J is TRBJ2-5, with 7 bases that match TRBD1. This CDR3 is 14 amino acids long. Trimming took 6 bases from V and 5 from J; bases not matched to a gene: 9. CDR1 is LNHDA, CDR2 SQIVND, per germline (reference sequence). The CDR3 sequence: CASRESGTEETQYF. The CDR3 nucleotides are TGTGCCAGTAGAGAGTCAGGGACAGAGGAGACCCAGTACTTC.

Concerning this clone itself: The same CDR3 is also encoded by other DNA sequences in this sample. The chain is built from TRBV15 and TRBJ2-3; perhaps TRBD2 as D (6 bases). The CDR3 loop spans 15 amino acids. Trimming shortened V by 0 bases and J by 3 bases, and 10 bases separated the two germline ends. Germline V gene sequence: CDR1 LNHNV, CDR2 YYDKDF (reference sequence). As DNA, the CDR3 is TGTGCCACCAGCAGAGATTACGCGGGGACAGATACGCAGTATTTT. Residues: CATSRDYAGTDTQYF.

This sequence joins TRBV7-3 and TRBJ2-3, with TRBD2 as a possible D gene (5 bases). The CDR3 covers 17 residues. Germline values: CDR1 SGHTA, CDR2 FQGTGA. V was shortened by 2 bases and J by 1 base, with 16 bases between the two germline ends. CDR3 bases: TGTGCCAGCAGCTTACGGGGTCCACCCTCCGGCACAGATACGCAGTATTTT. This encodes CASSLRGPPSGTDTQYF.

The V call is TRBV28, the J call TRBJ1-6; tentatively, D is TRBD1 (5 bases). This CDR3 spans 16 amino acids. V was shortened by 5 bases and J by 7 bases, with 18 bases between the two germline ends. Germline V CDR1 and CDR2: MDHEN, SYDVKM. CDR3 amino acids: CASSTLLGLQNSPLHF. In DNA form, the CDR3 reads TGTGCCAGCAGTACCTTATTGGGACTGCAGAATTCACCCCTCCACTTT.

The CDR3 DNA reads as TGTGCCAGCACTCACCCTCGGGGTTGGGGCTCCTACGAGCAGTACTTC. Translation gives CASTHPRGWGSYEQYF. V gene TRBV5-6 combines with J gene TRBJ2-7, with a weak D call TRBD2 (5 bases). Germline V lookup: CDR1 SGHDT, CDR2 YYEEEE. The CDR3 is 16 amino acids. Trimming cost V 6 bases and J 0 bases, with 19 bases left between them.

The rearrangement joins TRBV7-2 to TRBJ2-7, with a tentative D call TRBD2 (5 bases). The CDR3 consists of 15 residues. Per the germline V gene, CDR1 is SGHTA and CDR2 is FQGNSA. V shed 2 bases and J shed 0 bases, with 11 bases lying between them. CDR3 nucleotides: TGTGCCAGCAGCTTACTCACCCTAGCCTCCTACGAGCAGTACTTC. Translation gives CASSLLTLASYEQYF.

The rearrangement uses TRBV18 and TRBJ1-1; 10 nucleotides agree with TRBD1. The trim removed 6 bases at V and 7 bases at J, leaving 17 bases unmatched. Germline-derived CDR1 and CDR2 are KGHSH and LQKENI. CDR3 length: 17 residues. This chain's CDR3 is CASSPNVLGQGTNEAFF. For the CDR3, the DNA is TGTGCCAGCTCGCCCAATGTCCTGGGACAGGGGACGAATGAAGCTTTCTTT.

The chain links TRBV5-6 to TRBJ2-4; no clear D gene. The CDR3 is 15 residues long. V was shortened by 6 bases and J by 1 base, with 14 bases between the two germline ends. The germline V gene has CDR1 SGHDT and CDR2 YYEEEE. This chain's CDR3 is CASTPWALAKNIQYF. The CDR3 region has the DNA TGTGCCAGCACCCCCTGGGCTCTGGCCAAAAACATTCAGTACTTC.